Listed below are T cell receptor beta chains from one sample, sequenced in a study of T cells in Graves' hyperthyroidism and ophthalmopathy. TCRdb re-called the multiplex PCR reads with MiXCR, one entry per CDR3 protein. The table has more than 300,000 distinct CDR3 sequences, roughly 14% seen once; the top ten hold 20% to 25%. The sample taken for sequencing was blood. The receptors shown here come from a woman aged 30 to 39 with Graves' hyperthyroidism. Both conserved end residues are part of each CDR3. D genes are given only for firm matches. Clone size is given for some rows only: seen once, a few or many times, or a class if the clone is expanded.

J | V | D | size | length | CDR3 | DNA
TRBJ2-3 | TRBV20-1 | NA | many | 14 | CSASVVTEKSPQYF | TGCAGTGCTAGTGTTGTGACGGAGAAGTCCCCGCAGTATTTT
TRBJ1-5 | TRBV28 | NA | few | 15 | CASSFSLGSNQPQHF | TGTGCCAGCAGTTTTTCGTTGGGGAGCAATCAGCCCCAGCATTTT
TRBJ2-2 | TRBV12-3/TRBV12-4 | NA | many | 13 | CASSYGGSGELFF | TGTGCCAGCAGTTATGGGGGTAGCGGGGAGCTGTTTTTT
TRBJ1-1 | TRBV20-1 | NA | many | 15 | CSARHTGPGNTEAFF | TGCAGTGCTAGACACACAGGGCCGGGGAACACTGAAGCTTTCTTT
TRBJ2-5 | TRBV6-5 | NA | many | 17 | CASSYSITDNVPETQYF | TGTGCCAGCAGTTACTCGATTACAGACAACGTCCCCGAGACCCAGTACTTC
TRBJ2-1 | TRBV9 | NA | NA | 14 | CASSVGGARNEQFF | TGTGCCAGCAGCGTAGGTGGGGCTCGCAATGAGCAGTTCTTC
TRBJ1-2 | TRBV9 | NA | few | 14 | CASSGPGAPYGYTF | TGTGCCAGCAGCGGCCCTGGGGCGCCCTATGGCTACACCTTC
TRBJ2-1 | TRBV7-9 | NA | NA | 13 | CASSSVESNEQFF | TGTGCCAGCAGCTCAGTGGAGAGCAATGAGCAGTTCTTC
TRBJ2-3 | TRBV2 | NA | many | 15 | CASSPAALPTDTQYF | TGTGCCAGCAGTCCTGCGGCGCTCCCCACAGATACGCAGTATTTT
TRBJ1-2 | TRBV25-1 | NA | many | 13 | CASSEQENYGYTF | TGTGCCAGCAGTGAACAGGAGAACTATGGCTACACCTTC
TRBJ2-3 | TRBV10-3 | NA | many | 13 | CATASPPEGTQYF | TGTGCCACCGCCTCCCCCCCGGAGGGCACGCAGTATTTT
TRBJ2-1 | TRBV29-1 | TRBD2 | many | 18 | CSAFGDPSGTSSYNEQFF | TGCAGCGCCTTTGGGGACCCTAGCGGGACCAGCTCCTACAATGAGCAGTTCTTC
TRBJ1-2 | TRBV7-8 | TRBD1 | few | 16 | CASSLAETGQGYGYTF | TGTGCCAGCAGCTTAGCAGAGACAGGGCAAGGCTATGGCTACACCTTC